This TCR beta chain originates from a study of blood T cells in healthy people across ages. Study outcomes and limitations: A greater number of naive CD4+ cells and higher diversity distinguished long-lived donors from aged donors.

This clonotype was recorded many times. Its target is unknown. Trimming took 0 bases from V and 1 from J, leaving 10 bases between them. Looked up from germline, CDR1 is SEHNR and CDR2 is FQNEAQ (reference sequence). The CDR3 extends over 16 amino acids. The use of a sample-barcoded 5' primer and a J-beta primer mix characterized a second PCR of about 7 to 12 cycles. Each cDNA was tagged by a template-switch adaptor containing 12 random nucleotides. TCRdb re-derived calls from the 5' RACE reads in MiXCR, one entry per CDR3 protein. The table shows over 600,000 distinct CDR3 sequences, with 40% to 45% occurring only once.

This chain links TRBV7-9 with TRBJ1-5; unclear D gene. The sample taken for sequencing was blood. The TCR sequence derives from a man older than 75 in good health. The CDR3 spells CASSLAEIGSNQPQHF. CDR3 in DNA: TGTGCCAGCAGCTTAGCCGAAATCGGGAGCAATCAGCCCCAGCATTTT.